These 6 T cell receptor beta chains were all obtained from the same sample, sequenced in a study of T cells expressing NK-cell markers. TCRdb reprocessed the 5' RACE reads and reports one entry per CDR3 protein, with no DNA. The listing records 500,000 to 600,000 distinct CDR3 sequences. The sequenced material came from blood T cells: a sorted CD56 or NKG2C T cell subset, CD4+ or CD8+ T cells, or bulk PBMC T cells (not recorded which). Every receptor here comes from a man younger than 35 in good health.

This chain uses TRBV27 with TRBJ2-7; TCRdb lists TRBD2, though no DNA is available to test this call. Germline V gene sequence: CDR1 MNHEY, CDR2 SMNVEV (reference sequence). The CDR3 has 14 amino acids. Here the CDR3 reads CASSLSSGYYEQYF.

The V gene is TRBV29-1, the J gene TRBJ2-6; TCRdb reports TRBD1, a call that lacks DNA to check it against. The CDR3 contains 18 residues. The germline CDR1 and CDR2 sequences are SQVTM and ANQGSEA. The CDR3 here is CSVSARDLPRGGANVLTF.

The gene calls are TRBV20-1 and TRBJ2-5; TCRdb selects TRBD2, and the lack of DNA leaves this call unchecked. This CDR3 is 13 amino acids long. Germline V gene lookup returns CDR1 DFQATT and CDR2 SNEGSKA (reference sequence). This CDR3 is CSAEPRVPGTQYF.

The chain has TRBV24-1 and TRBJ2-2; TCRdb proposes TRBD2, but this gene call is untestable without DNA. Per the germline V gene, CDR1 is KGHDR and CDR2 is SFDVKD. This CDR3 has 19 residues. CDR3 loop: CATSDLQSREGPYTGELFF.

This chain links TRBV20-1 with TRBJ2-1; TCRdb's assignment of TRBD1 cannot be checked, as there is no DNA. CDR1 is DFQATT and CDR2 is SNEGSKA in the germline V gene (reference sequence). This CDR3 is 15 amino acids long. The CDR3 reads CSAGNSGAFYNEQFF.

The V and J genes are TRBV15 and TRBJ2-5. CDR1 and CDR2 (germline): LNHNV, YYDKDF (reference sequence). The CDR3 extends over 12 amino acids. CDR3 in amino acids: CATAASQETQYF.